This T cell receptor (beta chain) was documented in a study of vaccination effects on CD4 cells after COVID-19. Antigen-specific CD4+ T cells were expanded with viral peptide pools in the ViraFEST assay before sequencing. At the end of 10 days of culture, CD4+ T cells were isolated. Vaccinated recipients, who were negative for nucleocapsid antibodies, had no history of SARS-CoV-2 infection. In culture with roughly 10 IU/ml IL-2 and roughly 9.3 ug/ml peptides, PBMC were grown at roughly 2 million per well. A note on this clone: What it recognizes is unknown.

Clones were sequenced by immunoSEQ multiplex PCR, and TCRdb holds only the in-frame ones, with some missing. The sample shows around 36,000 clones, approximately 70% of them seen only once. The sequence was obtained from a human donor who received a COVID-19 vaccine. Specimen: CD4+ T cells from PBMCs cultured with SARS-CoV-2 spike peptides, collected before COVID-19 vaccination.

For the CDR3, the DNA is TGTGCCAGCAGCCAAGCCGGGGCTAGCTCCTACGAGCAGTACTTC. This encodes CASSQAGASSYEQYF. V gene TRBV3-1 (or the pseudogene TRBV3-2) combines with J gene TRBJ2-7, with D tentatively TRBD1 or TRBD2 (5 bases each). V dropped 1 base and J dropped 0 bases, with 10 bases sitting between them. The germline gives CDR1 LGHDT, CDR2 YNNKEL (reference sequence). The CDR3 consists of 15 residues.